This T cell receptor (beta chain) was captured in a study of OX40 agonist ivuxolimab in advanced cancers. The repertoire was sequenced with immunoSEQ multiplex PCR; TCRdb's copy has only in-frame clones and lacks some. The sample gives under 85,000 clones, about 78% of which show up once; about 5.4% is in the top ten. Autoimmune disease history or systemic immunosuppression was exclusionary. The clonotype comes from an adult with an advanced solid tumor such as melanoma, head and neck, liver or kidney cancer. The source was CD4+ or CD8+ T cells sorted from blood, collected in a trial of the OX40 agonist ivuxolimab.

CDR3 protein: CASRYQDIYGYTF. CDR3 nucleotides: TGTGCCAGCAGATACCAGGACATCTATGGCTACACCTTC. This chain connects TRBV5-4 to TRBJ1-2; D is possibly TRBD1 (5 bases). V lost 5 bases and J lost 4, with 12 bases in between. The CDR3 runs 13 residues. Looked up from germline, CDR1 is SGHNT and CDR2 is YYREEE (reference sequence).